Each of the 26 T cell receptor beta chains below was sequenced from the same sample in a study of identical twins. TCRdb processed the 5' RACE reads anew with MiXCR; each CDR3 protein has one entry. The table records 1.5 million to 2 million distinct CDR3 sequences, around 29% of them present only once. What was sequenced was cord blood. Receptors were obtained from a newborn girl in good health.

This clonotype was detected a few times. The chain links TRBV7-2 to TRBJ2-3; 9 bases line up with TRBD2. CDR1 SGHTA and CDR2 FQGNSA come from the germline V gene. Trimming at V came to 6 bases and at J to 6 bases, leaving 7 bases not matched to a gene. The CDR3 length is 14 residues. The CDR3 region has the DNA TGTGCCAGCAGATGGGGACTAGCTTCCGATACGCAGTATTTT. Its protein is CASRWGLASDTQYF.

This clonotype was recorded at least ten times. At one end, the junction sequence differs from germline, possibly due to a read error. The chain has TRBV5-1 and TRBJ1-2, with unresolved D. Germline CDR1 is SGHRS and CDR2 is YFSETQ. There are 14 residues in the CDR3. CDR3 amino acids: CASSLRGSNYGYTF. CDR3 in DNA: TGTGCCAGCAGTTTACGAGGGTCTAACTATGGCTACACCTTC.

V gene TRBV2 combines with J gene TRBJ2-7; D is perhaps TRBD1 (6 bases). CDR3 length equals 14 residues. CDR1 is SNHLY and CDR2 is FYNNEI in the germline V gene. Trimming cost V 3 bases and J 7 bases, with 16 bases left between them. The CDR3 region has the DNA TGTGCCAGCAGTGAGTCCCTCGCCACAGGGGAGCAGTACTTC. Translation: CASSESLATGEQYF.

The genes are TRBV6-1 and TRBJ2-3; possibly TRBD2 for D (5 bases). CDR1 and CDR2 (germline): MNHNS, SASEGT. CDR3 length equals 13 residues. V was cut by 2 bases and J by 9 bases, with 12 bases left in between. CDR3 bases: TGTGCCAGCAGTGAAAAGGGAGCTGGCACGCAGTATTTT. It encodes CASSEKGAGTQYF.

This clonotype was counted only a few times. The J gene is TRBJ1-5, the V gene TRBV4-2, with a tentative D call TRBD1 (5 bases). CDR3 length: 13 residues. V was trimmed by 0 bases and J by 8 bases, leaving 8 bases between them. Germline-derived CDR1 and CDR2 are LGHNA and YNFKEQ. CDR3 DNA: TGTGCCAGCAGCCAAGAAAGCAGGGAGCCCCAGCATTTT. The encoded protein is CASSQESREPQHF.

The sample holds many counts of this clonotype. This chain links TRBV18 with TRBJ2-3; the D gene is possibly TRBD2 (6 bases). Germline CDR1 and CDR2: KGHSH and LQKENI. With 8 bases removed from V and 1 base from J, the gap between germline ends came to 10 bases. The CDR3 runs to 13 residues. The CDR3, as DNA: TGTGCCAGCAGTCCTAGCGGCACAGATACGCAGTATTTT. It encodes CASSPSGTDTQYF.

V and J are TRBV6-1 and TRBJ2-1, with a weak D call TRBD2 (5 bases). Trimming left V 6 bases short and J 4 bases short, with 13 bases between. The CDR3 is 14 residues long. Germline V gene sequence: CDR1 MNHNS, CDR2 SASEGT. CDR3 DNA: TGTGCCAGCAGCCAAGCGGTGGGGTACAATGAGCAGTTCTTC. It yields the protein CASSQAVGYNEQFF.

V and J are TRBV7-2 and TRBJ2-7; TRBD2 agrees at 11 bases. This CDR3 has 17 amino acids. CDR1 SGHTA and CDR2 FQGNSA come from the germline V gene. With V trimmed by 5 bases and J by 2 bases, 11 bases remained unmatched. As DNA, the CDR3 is TGTGCCAGCAGCGCTAGACTAGCGGGAAGGTCCCCCTACGAGCAGTACTTC. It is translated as CASSARLAGRSPYEQYF.

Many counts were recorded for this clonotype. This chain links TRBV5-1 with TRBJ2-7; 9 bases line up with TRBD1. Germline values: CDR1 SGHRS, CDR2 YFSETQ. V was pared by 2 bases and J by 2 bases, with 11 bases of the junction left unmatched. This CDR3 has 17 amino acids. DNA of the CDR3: TGCGCCAGCAGCTTACGGACAGGGGACACTCGGACCTACGAGCAGTACTTC. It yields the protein CASSLRTGDTRTYEQYF.

Here the CDR3 reads CASSPEDHNEQFF. In DNA form, the CDR3 reads TGTGCCAGCAGCCCCGAAGACCACAATGAGCAGTTCTTC. The chain joins TRBV3-1 to TRBJ2-1; D unclear. The CDR3 extends over 13 amino acids. Germline CDR1 LGHDT, CDR2 YNNKEL (reference sequence). V lost 4 bases and J 5 bases, leaving 9 bases between the germline ends.

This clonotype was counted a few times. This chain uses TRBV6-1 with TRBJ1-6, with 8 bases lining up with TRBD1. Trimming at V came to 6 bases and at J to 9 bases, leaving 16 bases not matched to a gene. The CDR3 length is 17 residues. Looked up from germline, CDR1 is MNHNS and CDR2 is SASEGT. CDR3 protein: CASRPRLTQGAVSPLHF. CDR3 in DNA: TGTGCCAGCAGACCCAGGCTAACCCAGGGGGCGGTTTCACCCCTCCACTTT.

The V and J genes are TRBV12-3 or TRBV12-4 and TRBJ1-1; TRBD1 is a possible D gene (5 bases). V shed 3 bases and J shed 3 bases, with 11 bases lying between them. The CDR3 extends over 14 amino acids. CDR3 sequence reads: CASSFWGEDTEAFF. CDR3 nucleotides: TGTGCCAGCAGTTTCTGGGGGGAGGACACTGAAGCTTTCTTT.

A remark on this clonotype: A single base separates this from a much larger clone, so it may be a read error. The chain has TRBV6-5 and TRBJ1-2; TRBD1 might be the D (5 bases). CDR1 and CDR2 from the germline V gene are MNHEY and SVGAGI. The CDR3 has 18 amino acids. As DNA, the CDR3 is TGTGCCAGCAGTTACTGGCGTCGGCCCGACAGTCCTAACTATGACTACACCTTC. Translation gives CASSYWRRPDSPNYDYTF.

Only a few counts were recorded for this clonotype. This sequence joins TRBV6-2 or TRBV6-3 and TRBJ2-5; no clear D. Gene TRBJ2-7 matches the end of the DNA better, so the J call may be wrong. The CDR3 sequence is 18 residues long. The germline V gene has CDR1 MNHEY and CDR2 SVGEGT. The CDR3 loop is CASSSTWVGVGKRHEQYF. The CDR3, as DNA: TGTGCCAGCAGTTCCACCTGGGTCGGAGTAGGGAAGAGGCACGAGCAGTACTTC.

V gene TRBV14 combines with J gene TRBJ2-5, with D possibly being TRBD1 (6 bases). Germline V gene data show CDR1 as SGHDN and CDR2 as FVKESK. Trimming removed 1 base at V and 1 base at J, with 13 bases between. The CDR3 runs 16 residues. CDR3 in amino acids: CASSQGPRTAQETQYF. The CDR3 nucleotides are TGTGCCAGCAGCCAAGGCCCGCGGACAGCCCAAGAGACCCAGTACTTC.

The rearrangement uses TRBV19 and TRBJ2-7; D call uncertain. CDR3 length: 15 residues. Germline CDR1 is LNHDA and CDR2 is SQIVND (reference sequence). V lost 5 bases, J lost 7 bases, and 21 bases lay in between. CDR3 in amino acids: CASSSRTLYYEEQYF. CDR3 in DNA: TGTGCCAGTAGTTCCCGGACCCTATATTACGAAGAGCAGTACTTC.

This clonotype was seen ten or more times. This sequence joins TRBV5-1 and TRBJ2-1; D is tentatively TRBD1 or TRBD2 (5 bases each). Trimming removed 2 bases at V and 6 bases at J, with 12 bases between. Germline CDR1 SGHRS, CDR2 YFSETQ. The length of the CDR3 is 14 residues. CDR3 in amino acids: CASSFGGVINEQFF. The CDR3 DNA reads TGCGCCAGCAGCTTTGGGGGTGTAATCAATGAGCAGTTCTTC.

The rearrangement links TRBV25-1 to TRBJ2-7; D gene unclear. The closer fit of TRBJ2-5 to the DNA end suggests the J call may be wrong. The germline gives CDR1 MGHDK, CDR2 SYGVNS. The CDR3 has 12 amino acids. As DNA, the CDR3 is TGTGCCAGCAGTGACCTACTGGAGACCCAGTACTTC. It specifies CASSDLLETQYF.

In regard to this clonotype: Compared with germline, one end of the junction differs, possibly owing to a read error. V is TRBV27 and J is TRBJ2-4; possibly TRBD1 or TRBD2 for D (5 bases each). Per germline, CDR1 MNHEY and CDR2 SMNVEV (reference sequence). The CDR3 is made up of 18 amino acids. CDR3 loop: CASSTPGRSPLAKNIQYF. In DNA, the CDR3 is TGTGCCAGCTCTACTCCGGGACGTAGCCCTCTAGCCAAGAACATTCAGTACTTC.

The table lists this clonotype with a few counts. CDR3: CAIRGSHNSPLHF. The CDR3 DNA follows: TGTGCCATTCGCGGCAGCCATAATTCACCCCTCCACTTT. This sequence joins TRBV10-3 and TRBJ1-6; D is unclear. In germline, CDR1 is ENHRY, CDR2 SYGVKD. Trimming pared 9 bases from V and 5 bases from J, leaving 11 bases between. The CDR3 is made up of 13 amino acids.

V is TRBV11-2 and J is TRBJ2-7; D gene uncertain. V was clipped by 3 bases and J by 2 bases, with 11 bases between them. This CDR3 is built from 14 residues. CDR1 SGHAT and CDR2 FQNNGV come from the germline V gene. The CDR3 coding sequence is TGTGCCAGCAGCTTTCTCCTGAAGGCCTACGAGCAGTACTTC. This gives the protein CASSFLLKAYEQYF.

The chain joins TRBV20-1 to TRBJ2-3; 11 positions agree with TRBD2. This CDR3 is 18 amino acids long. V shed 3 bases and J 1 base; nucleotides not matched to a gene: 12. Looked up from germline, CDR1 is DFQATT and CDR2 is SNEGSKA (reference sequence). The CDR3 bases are TGCAGTGCTAGGGATGTACTACTACTAGCGGGAGGCACAGATACGCAGTATTTT. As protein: CSARDVLLLAGGTDTQYF.

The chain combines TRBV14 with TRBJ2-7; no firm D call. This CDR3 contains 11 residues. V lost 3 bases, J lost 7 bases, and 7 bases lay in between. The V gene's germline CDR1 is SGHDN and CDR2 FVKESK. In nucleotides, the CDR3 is TGTGCCAGCAGCCAGTTGGGGGAGCAGTACGTC. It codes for CASSQLGEQYV.

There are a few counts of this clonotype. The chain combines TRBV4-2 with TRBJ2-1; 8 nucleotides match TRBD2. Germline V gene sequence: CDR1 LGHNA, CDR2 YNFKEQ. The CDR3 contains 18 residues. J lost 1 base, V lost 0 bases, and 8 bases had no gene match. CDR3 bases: TGTGCCAGCAGCCAAGAGACGGGGGGGCCGGGGTCCTACAATGAGCAGTTCTTC. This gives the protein CASSQETGGPGSYNEQFF.

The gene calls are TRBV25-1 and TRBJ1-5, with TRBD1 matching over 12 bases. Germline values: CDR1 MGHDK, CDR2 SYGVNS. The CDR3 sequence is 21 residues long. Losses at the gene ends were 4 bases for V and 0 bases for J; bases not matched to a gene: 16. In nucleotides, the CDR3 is TGTGCCAGCAGTGGGGATAATCCGGGACAGGGGGCTATTGGTAGCAATCAGCCCCAGCATTTT. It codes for CASSGDNPGQGAIGSNQPQHF.

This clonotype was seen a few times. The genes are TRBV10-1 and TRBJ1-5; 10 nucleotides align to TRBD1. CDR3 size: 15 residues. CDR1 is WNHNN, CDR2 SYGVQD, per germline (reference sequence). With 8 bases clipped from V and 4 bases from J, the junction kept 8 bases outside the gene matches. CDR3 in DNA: TGCGCCAGCTATACCGACAGGGGGCTAAATCAGCCCCAGCATTTT. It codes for CASYTDRGLNQPQHF.